A single sample gave rise to the 24 T cell receptor beta chains below, sequenced in a study of T cell repertoires in cytomegalovirus infection. One entry per CDR3 protein results from TCRdb running MiXCR on the reads. The profile shows nearly 450,000 distinct CDR3 sequences, approximately 30% of them singletons. Sequenced input: PBMCs. The receptors come from a human donor in good health (CMV status not recorded). Some clones in this sample may be carry-over from other donors' samples.

In the case of this clonotype: A much larger clone differs by one base, so this may be a read error. The chain joins TRBV7-8 to TRBJ2-2; D not resolved. CDR3 length: 12 amino acids. Germline CDR1 and CDR2: SGHVS and FQNEAQ. The CDR3 coding sequence is TGTGCCAGCATCTTAAAGATCGGGGAGCTGTTTTTT. This codes for CASILKIGELFF.

At least ten counts were recorded for this clonotype. The CDR3 DNA sequence: TGTGCCAGCAGTCCCTGGACTAGCGGGGGGCGGTGGGAGACCCAGTACTTC. This sequence encodes CASSPWTSGGRWETQYF. This sequence joins TRBV27 and TRBJ2-5; 14 nucleotides agree with TRBD2. This CDR3 is built from 17 residues. Looked up from germline, CDR1 is MNHEY and CDR2 is SMNVEV (reference sequence). The trim removed 5 bases at V and 5 bases at J, leaving 10 bases unmatched.

Only a few counts were recorded for this clonotype. This chain uses TRBV28 with TRBJ1-1; D is unclear. V lost 1 base to trimming and J lost 4 bases, with 10 bases between them. The germline V gene has CDR1 MDHEN and CDR2 SYDVKM. The CDR3 spans 14 residues. CDR3 DNA sequence: TGTGCCAGCAGTTTATTTTCCCAGAGCACTGAAGCTTTCTTT. Protein sequence: CASSLFSQSTEAFF.

The CDR3 sequence is CASSVEGLAGGRTDTQYF. DNA of the CDR3: TGTGCCAGCAGCGTAGAGGGACTAGCGGGGGGTCGCACAGATACGCAGTATTTT. The rearrangement joins TRBV7-2 to TRBJ2-3; 15 bases fit TRBD2. Unmatched junction bases numbered 7, after V lost 5 bases and J lost 1 base. Germline V gives CDR1 SGHTA, CDR2 FQGNSA. This CDR3 is built from 18 residues.

This clonotype was counted many times. The V gene is TRBV7-9, the J gene TRBJ1-1; TRBD1 might be the D (5 bases). V lost 5 bases and J lost 6, with 13 bases in between. Germline CDR1 and CDR2: SEHNR and FQNEAQ (reference sequence). The CDR3 sequence is 13 residues long. The DNA of the CDR3 is TGTGCCAGCAGCCGGACAATTGACGCTGAAGCTTTCTTT. This sequence encodes CASSRTIDAEAFF. The whole variable domain, filled in from reference TRBV7-9 and TRBJ1-1, reads DTGVSQNPRHKITKRGQNVTFRCDPISEHNRLYWYRQTLGQGPEFLTYFQNEAQLEKSRLLSDRFSAERPKGSFSTLEIQRTEQGDSAMYLCASSRTIDAEAFFGQGTRLTVV.

In this sample, this clonotype turned up many times. The chain uses TRBV7-2 and TRBJ1-6; unclear D gene. The germline gives CDR1 SGHTA, CDR2 FQGNSA. The V gene lost 5 bases and the J gene lost 4 bases, with 12 bases spanning the gap. CDR3 length: 15 amino acids. The CDR3 region is CASSPRAEYNSPLHF. In DNA form, the CDR3 reads TGTGCCAGCAGCCCAAGGGCAGAATATAATTCACCCCTCCACTTT. The whole variable domain, filled in from reference TRBV7-2 and TRBJ1-6, reads GAGVSQSPSNKVTEKGKDVELRCDPISGHTALYWYRQSLGQGLEFLIYFQGNSAPDKSGLPSDRFSAERTGGSVSTLTIQRTQQEDSAVYLCASSPRAEYNSPLHFGNGTRLTVT.

On this clonotype: This may come from a read error, since a much larger clone is one base off. V usage is TRBV6-1 and J usage is TRBJ2-1; D tentatively fits TRBD1 or TRBD2 (5 bases each). The CDR3 has 16 amino acids. The germline V and J ends were trimmed by 2 bases and 3 bases, with 14 bases remaining between them. Germline assignment: CDR1 MNHNS and CDR2 SASEGT. CDR3 in amino acids: CASSEQVGARYNEQFF. CDR3 nucleotide sequence: TGTGCCAGCAGTGAACAAGTCGGGGCCCGCTACAATGAGCAGTTCTTC.

The V and J genes are TRBV6-6 and TRBJ1-6; tentatively, D is TRBD1 (5 bases). The V gene lost 0 bases and the J gene lost 6 bases, with 15 bases spanning the gap. The CDR3 is 17 amino acids. The germline V gene has CDR1 MNHNY and CDR2 SVGAGI (reference sequence). The CDR3 region has the DNA TGTGCCAGCAGTTACTCGTACCCCGGGGCTCCTAATTCACCCCTCCACTTT. Its protein product is CASSYSYPGAPNSPLHF.

The chain uses TRBV7-3 and TRBJ1-4, with TRBD1 matching over 7 bases. Germline assignment: CDR1 SGHTA and CDR2 FQGTGA. The CDR3 has 20 amino acids. The trim removed 3 bases at V and 0 bases at J, leaving 16 bases unmatched. The CDR3 DNA reads TGTGCCAGCAGCTTGCTCCCGACAGGGAGTTTTGGAGCAACTAATGAAAAACTGTTTTTT. Its translation is CASSLLPTGSFGATNEKLFF.

V and J are TRBV7-9 and TRBJ2-3, with 8 nucleotides matching TRBD1. Germline lookup yields CDR1 SEHNR and CDR2 FQNEAQ (reference sequence). The CDR3 runs to 16 residues. With 3 bases clipped from V and 4 bases from J, the junction kept 9 bases outside the gene matches. The CDR3 protein is CASSFSPGTGPDTQYF. The CDR3 DNA reads TGTGCCAGCAGCTTTAGCCCCGGGACAGGCCCAGATACGCAGTATTTT.

This clonotype was counted ten times or more. The genes are TRBV7-2 and TRBJ1-1; D not resolved. This CDR3 spans 13 amino acids. Germline V CDR1 and CDR2: SGHTA, FQGNSA. The V end lost 1 base, the J end lost 4 bases, and 7 bases lay between the germline ends. The CDR3 coding sequence is TGTGCCAGCAGCTTAGAGGGCAGCACTGAAGCTTTCTTT. Its protein is CASSLEGSTEAFF.

The chain combines TRBV15 with TRBJ2-3; possible D gene TRBD1, 5 bases. The germline gives CDR1 LNHNV, CDR2 YYDKDF (reference sequence). Trimming stripped 2 bases from V and 1 base from J, with 16 bases between. This CDR3 has 17 residues. This CDR3 reads CATSRRQQVQGTDTQYF. The CDR3 coding sequence is TGTGCCACCAGCAGAAGACAACAGGTCCAGGGCACAGATACGCAGTATTTT.

The chain combines TRBV12-3 or TRBV12-4 with TRBJ1-1; TRBD1 aligns across 9 bases. Trimming took 3 bases from V and 10 from J; bases not matched to a gene: 9. This CDR3 contains 14 residues. For the CDR3, the DNA is TGTGCCAGCAGTTTTACGCGGACAGGGGCGGGAGCTTTCTTT. Amino acids: CASSFTRTGAGAFF.

This clonotype was picked up a small number of times. This chain connects TRBV27 to TRBJ2-7; D remains unclear. Germline V gene sequence: CDR1 MNHEY, CDR2 SMNVEV (reference sequence). Trimming left V 7 bases short and J 0 bases short, with 13 bases between. The CDR3 totals 14 residues. The chain's CDR3 is CASTRHRSSYEQYF. The CDR3 DNA sequence: TGTGCCAGCACCAGACATAGGAGCTCCTACGAGCAGTACTTC.

This clonotype appeared a few times. V usage is TRBV4-1 and J usage is TRBJ2-5; 11 bases match TRBD2. The germline gives CDR1 MGHRA, CDR2 YSYEKL. V gave up 0 bases and J gave up 1 base; unmatched junction bases: 4. This CDR3 has 17 amino acids. CDR3 residues: CASSQDPSGGLQETQYF. The CDR3 DNA is TGCGCCAGCAGCCAAGATCCTAGCGGGGGGCTCCAAGAGACCCAGTACTTC.

This chain connects TRBV4-1 to TRBJ2-7; TRBD2 might be the D (6 bases). Germline V gene sequence: CDR1 MGHRA, CDR2 YSYEKL. CDR3 size: 16 residues. The ends were cut back, 4 bases at V and 0 bases at J, with 16 bases in the middle. CDR3 nucleotides: TGCGCCAGCAGCCCCTCGGGAGTACAGGCCTCCTACGAGCAGTACTTC. Translation: CASSPSGVQASYEQYF.

The V gene is TRBV20-1, the J gene TRBJ2-2; D gene ambiguous. There are 16 residues in the CDR3. The germline V gene encodes CDR1 DFQATT and CDR2 SNEGSKA (reference sequence). V shed 0 bases and J shed 2 bases, with 13 bases lying between them. The CDR3 protein is CSARDYAGPNTGELFF. The CDR3 bases are TGCAGTGCTAGAGATTACGCTGGGCCAAACACCGGGGAGCTGTTTTTT.

V gene TRBV19 combines with J gene TRBJ1-1, with D hard to call. Trimming left V 5 bases short and J 11 bases short, with 21 bases between. Germline CDR1 reads LNHDA; CDR2 reads SQIVND (reference sequence). The CDR3 covers 14 residues. The CDR3 bases are TGTGCCAGTAGTCCAGTGACGGAGGTAATTGGGGCTTTCTTT. It codes for CASSPVTEVIGAFF.

The sample holds a few counts of this clonotype. This chain connects TRBV2 to TRBJ2-7; D is uncertain. The germline V gene has CDR1 SNHLY and CDR2 FYNNEI. Trimming pared 8 bases from V and 0 bases from J, leaving 11 bases between. The CDR3 loop spans 13 amino acids. This CDR3 is CASRPMSSYEQYF. The DNA for the CDR3 is TGTGCCAGCCGCCCCATGAGCTCCTACGAGCAGTACTTC.

This clonotype was counted a few times. The V and J genes are TRBV19 and TRBJ1-2, with a possible D match to TRBD1 (5 bases). CDR1 and CDR2 (germline): LNHDA, SQIVND (reference sequence). The CDR3 runs to 15 residues. Between the trimmed V and J ends, which lost 4 bases and 2 bases, there was a span of 14 bases. CDR3 protein: CASSTGQGSNYGYTF. CDR3 nucleotides: TGTGCCAGTAGTACAGGTCAGGGTTCCAACTATGGCTACACCTTC.

The sample holds a few counts of this clonotype. The genes are TRBV6-1 and TRBJ2-2, with 7 nucleotides matching TRBD1. From germline, CDR1 is MNHNS and CDR2 SASEGT. Losses at the gene ends were 6 bases for V and 6 bases for J; bases not matched to a gene: 10. The CDR3 spans 15 residues. CDR3 residues: CASSPTGVSAGELFF. In DNA form, the CDR3 reads TGTGCCAGCAGCCCTACAGGGGTTTCGGCCGGGGAGCTGTTTTTT.

The chain has TRBV6-2 or TRBV6-3 and TRBJ1-1; D is perhaps TRBD1 (5 bases). Germline V lookup: CDR1 MNHEY, CDR2 SVGEGT. V was shortened by 5 bases and J by 2 bases, with 9 bases between the two germline ends. The CDR3 is made up of 13 amino acids. CDR3: CASSRGENTEAFF. CDR3 nucleotides: TGTGCCAGCAGTCGGGGGGAAAACACTGAAGCTTTCTTT.

This clonotype was detected only once. The CDR3 nucleotides read TGTGCCAGCGCTCTCTACAACACAGATACGCAGTATTTT. Protein product: CASALYNTDTQYF. The V gene is TRBV5-3, the J gene TRBJ2-3; D is unresolved. TRBV5-3 falls under the ORF class, with uncertain function. V gave up 8 bases and J gave up 2 bases, with 12 bases separating them. The CDR3 length is 13 residues.

The chain joins TRBV6-1 to TRBJ1-5; 8 nucleotides match TRBD1. In germline, CDR1 is MNHNS, CDR2 SASEGT. This CDR3 has 17 amino acids. With V trimmed by 0 bases and J by 2 bases, 6 bases remained unmatched. The CDR3: CASSEARTGWRNQPQHF. Written as DNA, the CDR3 is TGTGCCAGCAGTGAAGCGCGGACAGGGTGGCGCAATCAGCCCCAGCATTTT.